This entry lists 25 T cell receptor beta chains sequenced from one sample in a study of blood T cells in healthy people across ages. It was with a sample-barcoded 5' primer and a J-beta primer mix that a second PCR of roughly 7 to 12 cycles was run. TCRdb fed the 5' RACE reads into MiXCR, producing one record per CDR3 protein. The data hold around 1,800,000 distinct CDR3 sequences, with around 42% observed a single time. The specimen was blood. These TCRs come from a human donor in good health.

The chain joins TRBV28 to TRBJ1-5; D not resolved. The germline V gene has CDR1 MDHEN and CDR2 SYDVKM. The V end lost 4 bases, the J end lost 3 bases, and 16 bases lay between the germline ends. The length of the CDR3 is 16 residues. The CDR3 DNA is TGTGCCAGCAGTTCGTCGCCGGCGGGGTCCAATCAGCCCCAGCATTTT. Translating gives CASSSSPAGSNQPQHF.

This clonotype was recorded many times. The chain carries TRBV5-1 and TRBJ2-3; TRBD2 matches at 9 bases. CDR1 is SGHRS and CDR2 is YFSETQ in the germline V gene. CDR3 length: 15 residues. The V and J ends lost 2 bases and 5 bases, in that order; junction bases with no gene match: 6. The chain's CDR3 is CASSFSSGAIDTQYF. The CDR3 region has the DNA TGCGCCAGCAGCTTCTCTAGCGGGGCAATAGATACGCAGTATTTT.

At least ten counts were recorded for this clonotype. The chain has TRBV12-3 or TRBV12-4 and TRBJ2-7; D unresolved. The CDR3 is 12 residues long. Between the trimmed V and J ends, which lost 7 bases and 1 base, there was a span of 8 bases. Here the CDR3 reads CASTPDSYEQYF. CDR3 in DNA: TGTGCCAGCACCCCTGATTCCTACGAGCAGTACTTC.

This chain uses TRBV7-3 with TRBJ2-3; the D gene is possibly TRBD1 (6 bases). This CDR3 contains 15 residues. From germline, CDR1 is SGHTA and CDR2 FQGTGA. Trimming took 5 bases from V and 3 from J, leaving 15 bases between them. This CDR3 is CASSIQGSGTDTQYF. The CDR3 nucleotides read TGTGCCAGCAGCATACAGGGTTCGGGGACAGATACGCAGTATTTT.

This clonotype was seen at least ten times. Its ends do not fully match the called genes, so a read error is possible. The rearrangement links TRBV12-3 or TRBV12-4 to TRBJ2-7, with no clear D. The CDR3 spans 13 residues. CDR3 nucleotide sequence: TGTGCCAGCAGCTTAGGCGTGGGTTACGAGCAGTACTTC. Translating it yields CASSLGVGYEQYF.

This clonotype came up many times. At one end the junction does not follow the germline gene, possibly because of a read error. The chain carries TRBV24-1 and TRBJ2-5; 8 bases map to TRBD1. This CDR3 has 16 residues. Germline V CDR1 and CDR2: KGHDR, SFDVKD. CDR3 coding DNA: TGTGCCACTAGTGATTTTAGTAGGACAGGGCAAGAGACCCAGTACTTC. This gives the protein CATSDFSRTGQETQYF.

V is TRBV7-9 and J is TRBJ1-4, with no clear D. The CDR3 spans 13 residues. V was pared by 5 bases and J by 8 bases, with 12 bases between. Germline V gives CDR1 SEHNR, CDR2 FQNEAQ (reference sequence). CDR3 nucleotides: TGTGCCAGCAGCCTCCCGCTTAAAGAAAAACTGTTTTTT. As protein: CASSLPLKEKLFF.

The chain joins TRBV20-1 to TRBJ2-3; 11 bases are shared with TRBD2. There are 14 residues in the CDR3. V trimming: 2 bases; J trimming: 7 bases; junction bases outside the gene matches: 5. Per germline, CDR1 DFQATT and CDR2 SNEGSKA (reference sequence). The CDR3 loop is CSARLAGGFNTQYF. In nucleotides, the CDR3 is TGCAGTGCTAGACTAGCGGGGGGCTTCAATACGCAGTATTTT.

On this clonotype: The junction departs from the called germline gene at one end, perhaps through a read error. V and J are TRBV29-1 and TRBJ1-2, with no clear D. The CDR3 has 11 amino acids. Germline CDR1 and CDR2: SQVTM and ANQGSEA. In DNA form, the CDR3 reads TGCAGCGTTGGGGAGGACTATGGCTGCACCTTC. It is translated as CSVGEDYGCTF.

To note about this clonotype: Compared with germline, one end of the junction differs, possibly owing to a read error. CDR3 in amino acids: CASRDSTDAQYF. The CDR3 DNA reads as TGCGCCAGCAGAGACAGCACAGATGCGCAGTATTTT. V gene TRBV5-1 combines with J gene TRBJ2-3; tentative D call: TRBD1 (5 bases). CDR3 length: 12 amino acids. Germline V gives CDR1 SGHRS, CDR2 YFSETQ.

A few counts support this clonotype. The gene calls are TRBV29-1 and TRBJ2-3, with D hard to call. With 1 base removed from V and 4 bases from J, the gap between germline ends came to 9 bases. The CDR3 totals 13 residues. CDR1 is SQVTM, CDR2 ANQGSEA, per germline. The CDR3 nucleotides read TGCAGCGTTGAAGTCCGGGCATCAGATACGCAGTATTTT. Translating it yields CSVEVRASDTQYF.

The chain recombines TRBV25-1 with TRBJ2-1; possibly TRBD2 for D (6 bases). This CDR3 is 12 amino acids long. V was shortened by 4 bases and J by 10 bases, with 11 bases between the two germline ends. Germline V lookup: CDR1 MGHDK, CDR2 SYGVNS. The CDR3 is CASSVVSGEQFF. The CDR3 DNA sequence: TGTGCCAGCAGTGTAGTTAGCGGCGAGCAGTTCTTC.

This chain joins TRBV2 and TRBJ2-7, with 7 bases that match TRBD1. The junction had 7 bases not matched to a gene; V was cut back by 2 bases and J by 3 bases. Germline values: CDR1 SNHLY, CDR2 FYNNEI. This CDR3 is built from 15 residues. CDR3 nucleotides: TGTGCCAGCAGTGAAAGGGGGCCTTTCTACTACGAGCAGTACTTC. Residues: CASSERGPFYYEQYF.

This clonotype showed up just a few times. The genes are TRBV4-1 and TRBJ2-7; 8 positions match TRBD2. The V segment lost 1 base and the J segment 4 bases; nucleotides outside the gene matches: 6. Germline assignment: CDR1 MGHRA and CDR2 YSYEKL. This CDR3 spans 15 amino acids. Here the CDR3 reads CASSQVPGGGYEQYF. CDR3 sequence (DNA): TGCGCCAGCAGCCAAGTGCCCGGGGGGGGTTACGAGCAGTACTTC.

This rearrangement joins TRBV12-3 or TRBV12-4 to TRBJ2-7, with D perhaps TRBD1 or TRBD2 (5 bases each). V shed 2 bases and J shed 6 bases, with 17 bases lying between them. CDR3 length: 15 residues. The CDR3 nucleotides are TGTGCCAGCAGTTTATCGACTGGGACCGTCGGCGAGCAGTACTTC. This translates into CASSLSTGTVGEQYF.

The chain employs TRBV18 and TRBJ2-1; TRBD2 matches at 8 bases. Germline V lookup: CDR1 KGHSH, CDR2 LQKENI. J was trimmed by 0 bases and V by 2 bases; bases with no gene match: 15. The CDR3 has 20 residues. CDR3 region: CASSPLGLAGKIPSYNEQFF. The DNA of the CDR3 is TGTGCCAGCTCACCATTAGGGCTAGCGGGCAAGATACCCTCCTACAATGAGCAGTTCTTC.

This clonotype was recorded a few times. The chain uses TRBV11-2 and TRBJ1-5; 10 bases fit TRBD1. In germline, CDR1 is SGHAT, CDR2 FQNNGV. Trimming removed 4 bases from V and 6 bases from J; junction bases left unmatched: 3. The CDR3 consists of 14 residues. CDR3 in DNA: TGTGCCAGCAGCTGGACAGGGGGTGGTCAGCCCCAGCATTTT. It encodes CASSWTGGGQPQHF.

The chain joins TRBV5-6 to TRBJ1-4; D gene ambiguous. The germline V gene encodes CDR1 SGHDT and CDR2 YYEEEE. This CDR3 spans 15 amino acids. V was cut by 0 bases and J by 5 bases, with 11 bases left in between. This chain's CDR3 is CASSLALGRNEKLFF. The CDR3 nucleotides are TGTGCCAGCAGCTTGGCCTTAGGGAGGAATGAAAAACTGTTTTTT.

This clonotype was seen a handful of times. V and J are TRBV5-1 and TRBJ2-2; 10 positions match TRBD2. CDR3 length: 15 residues. Germline V gene lookup returns CDR1 SGHRS and CDR2 YFSETQ. The junction had 7 bases not matched to a gene; V was cut back by 7 bases and J by 4 bases. CDR3 in amino acids: CASGLAGATTGELFF. In DNA, the CDR3 is TGCGCCAGCGGCCTAGCGGGGGCGACCACCGGGGAGCTGTTTTTT.

This clonotype was counted between two and nine times. This chain uses TRBV4-3 with TRBJ1-4; D might be TRBD1 (5 bases). From germline, CDR1 is LGHNA and CDR2 YSLEER. Trimming left V 3 bases short and J 12 bases short, with 14 bases between. The length of the CDR3 is 13 residues. CDR3 in amino acids: CASSQYVQEELFF. CDR3 DNA: TGCGCCAGCAGCCAGTACGTACAGGAAGAACTGTTTTTT.

This clonotype was seen a few times. The chain combines TRBV5-6 with TRBJ1-6, with 7 bases lining up with TRBD1. The J segment lost 3 bases and the V segment lost 4 bases, leaving 7 bases of the junction unmatched. The germline gives CDR1 SGHDT, CDR2 YYEEEE. The CDR3 sequence is 16 residues long. CDR3: CASSIRGQSYNSPLHF. The CDR3 bases are TGTGCCAGCAGCATAAGGGGACAGAGCTATAATTCACCCCTCCACTTT.

The chain carries TRBV12-3 or TRBV12-4 and TRBJ2-1, with D uncertain. The CDR3 contains 13 residues. V lost 6 bases and J 1 base, leaving 7 bases between the germline ends. Here the CDR3 DNA reads TGTGCCAGCAGCCGAAGGTCCTACAATGAGCAGTTCTTC. This translates into CASSRRSYNEQFF.

Regarding this clonotype: The CDR3 end shows no conserved phenylalanine or tryptophan, and so a read error is likely. V is TRBV6-5 and J is TRBJ2-4, with 12 bases lining up with TRBD2. Matching the DNA end better, TRBJ2-7 makes the J call doubtful. Germline CDR1 reads MNHEY; CDR2 reads SVGAGI. The CDR3 has 15 amino acids. CDR3 coding DNA: TGTGCCAGCAGCCCTGGGACTAGCGGGCGTGGCGAGCAGTACTGC. Translated: CASSPGTSGRGEQYC.

The J gene is TRBJ2-1, the V gene TRBV20-1, with 10 bases identical to TRBD2. This CDR3 has 19 residues. Trimming at V came to 6 bases and at J to 5 bases, leaving 22 bases not matched to a gene. Germline V CDR1 and CDR2: DFQATT, SNEGSKA (reference sequence). The CDR3 sequence is CSAEILIAGGPEHDNEQFF. The DNA of the CDR3 is TGCAGTGCAGAAATCTTAATAGCGGGGGGCCCGGAACACGACAATGAGCAGTTCTTC.

This clonotype was observed a few times. The gene calls are TRBV5-5 and TRBJ1-5, with unresolved D. The CDR3 has 13 residues. V was trimmed by 5 bases and J by 8 bases, leaving 14 bases between them. Germline V gene lookup returns CDR1 SGHKS and CDR2 YYEKEE (reference sequence). This CDR3 is CASSFGPEEPQHF. In DNA, the CDR3 is TGTGCCAGCAGTTTCGGACCCGAGGAGCCCCAGCATTTT. Using reference TRBV5-5 and TRBJ1-5 for the parts outside the CDR3, the full variable domain is DAGVTQSPTHLIKTRGQQVTLRCSPISGHKSVSWYQQVLGQGPQFIFQYYEKEERGRGNFPDRFSARQFPNYSSELNVNALLLGDSALYLCASSFGPEEPQHFGDGTRLSIL.